Shown below are 2 T cell receptor beta chains from a single sample sequenced in a study of breast tumors, draining lymph nodes, adjacent tissues. TCRdb re-called the multiplex PCR reads with MiXCR, one entry per CDR3 protein. The sample lists about 170,000 distinct CDR3 sequences, 30% to 40% occurring once. Breast cancer patients provided tissue from their axillary draining lymph nodes. Sample: axillary lymph node tissue. The receptors come from a female donor with breast cancer. Some clones in this sample may be carry-over from other donors' samples.

There are many counts of this clonotype. The chain combines TRBV11-1 with TRBJ1-2; 9 bases match TRBD1. This CDR3 region has 16 residues. J gave up 8 bases and V 5 bases, and 15 bases lay outside the gene matches. Germline V lookup: CDR1 SGHAT, CDR2 FQDESV (reference sequence). The CDR3 DNA sequence: TGTGCCAGCAGCAAGGGGGACAGGGCACCTAATGGAGGCTACACCTTC. Amino acid sequence: CASSKGDRAPNGGYTF.

This clonotype was detected once. A much larger clone differs by one base, so this may be a read error. V and J are TRBV27 and TRBJ2-7, with D unresolved. This CDR3 spans 15 amino acids. Germline CDR1 and CDR2: MNHEY and SMNVEV (reference sequence). The CDR3 DNA follows: TGTGCCGGCAGCCGAAGTGGACCGACCAGAGCCGAGCAGTACTTC. This translates into CAGSRSGPTRAEQYF.